The 3 T cell receptor beta chains below come from one sample, sequenced in a study of T-cell reconstitution after alpha-beta-depleted transplantation in children. A TCRbeta library incorporating unique molecular identifiers was prepared. TCRdb processed the PCR reads anew with MiXCR; each CDR3 protein has one entry. Altogether 100,000 to 120,000 distinct CDR3 sequences are present, about a tenth being singletons, with the ten largest covering around 8.5%. The material sequenced was PBMCs from the stem cell graft donor, taken from the stem cell graft. Receptor source: a human donor who donated a stem cell graft to a child with acute lymphoblastic leukemia.

The chain joins TRBV20-1 to TRBJ2-5; 8 bases match TRBD2. The CDR3 length is 15 residues. Germline V CDR1 and CDR2: DFQATT, SNEGSKA (reference sequence). The trim removed 6 bases at V and 2 bases at J, leaving 11 bases unmatched. DNA for the CDR3: TGCAGTGCACCCTCAAGAGCGGGGGTTCAAGAGACCCAGTACTTC. The encoded protein is CSAPSRAGVQETQYF.

This clonotype was seen at least ten times. The CDR3 here is CASAGGGSYEQYF. The CDR3 DNA sequence: TGTGCCAGCGCGGGGGGCGGGAGTTACGAGCAGTACTTC. The rearrangement links TRBV21-1 to TRBJ2-7; TRBD1 is the table's D call, not checked against the DNA. TRBV21-1 is a pseudogene locus. The CDR3 runs to 13 residues.

This clonotype was counted ten times or more. The rearrangement joins TRBV19 to TRBJ2-7; 9 bases are a match to TRBD2. Trimming cost V 1 base and J 3 bases; bases outside gene matches: 10. The CDR3 is 17 residues long. The germline gives CDR1 LNHDA, CDR2 SQIVND (reference sequence). This chain's CDR3 is CASSIAASGAIIYEQYF. The CDR3 DNA sequence: TGTGCCAGTAGTATAGCGGCTAGCGGGGCCATTATCTACGAGCAGTACTTC. Full variable domain (remainder filled in from reference TRBV19 and TRBJ2-7): DGGITQSPKYLFRKEGQNVTLSCEQNLNHDAMYWYRQDPGQGLRLIYYSQIVNDFQKGDIAEGYSVSREKKESFPLTVTSAQKNPTAFYLCASSIAASGAIIYEQYFGPGTRLTVT.